The source of this T cell receptor beta chain is a study of vaccination and CD4 T cells after COVID-19. The treatment: roughly 10-day PBMC culture with coronavirus spike peptide pools or control peptides (ViraFEST assay). CDR1 and CDR2 (germline): DFQATT, SNEGSKA (reference sequence). This CDR3 is built from 15 residues. V lost 0 bases and J lost 2, with 14 bases in between. Study results and limitations: Post-vaccination, and not before, a median roughly 86% of reactive clones appeared in convalescent patients.

As for this clonotype: The antigen is undetermined.

Sequencing of cultured CD4+ T cell DNA used the Oncomine TCR Beta short-read assay. TCRdb re-called the PCR reads through MiXCR, storing one row per CDR3 protein. The table includes about 23,000 distinct CDR3 sequences, around 42% detected once. This specimen consisted of CD4+ T cells from blood, cultured in vitro, obtained before SARS-CoV-2 vaccination. J is TRBJ2-7 and V is TRBV20-1, with D hard to call. The receptor was derived from a human donor who received a COVID-19 vaccine. This CDR3 reads CSARERRSKTYEQYF. DNA for the CDR3: TGCAGTGCTAGAGAACGTAGGTCTAAGACCTACGAGCAGTACTTC.